These 30 T cell receptor beta chains originate from one sample sequenced in a study of post-analysis software for immune sequencing data. Study results and caveats: Roughly 5 TRBV segments, TRBV5-6, TRBV5-1 and TRBV20-1 among them, were found more frequent in patients than controls.

Their antigen targets remain unknown. The TCR beta cDNA libraries contained unique molecular identifiers. TCRdb re-called the PCR reads with MiXCR, one entry per CDR3 protein. Among under 650,000 distinct CDR3 sequences listed, roughly 46% were seen once. Material for sequencing was blood. All receptors come from a girl aged 5-17 years with multiple sclerosis.

The chain joins TRBV4-1 to TRBJ2-5, with TRBD1 matching 8 bases. Near its end, the DNA agrees better with TRBJ2-7, so the J call may be wrong. The CDR3 has 14 residues. The germline gives CDR1 MGHRA, CDR2 YSYEKL. The CDR3 coding sequence is TGCGCCAGCAGCCACAGGGGGCGCATCCACGAGCAGTACTTC. Translating gives CASSHRGRIHEQYF.

This clonotype was recorded a few times. V gene TRBV7-3 combines with J gene TRBJ2-1; perhaps TRBD2 as D (5 bases). The CDR3 totals 17 residues. Per the germline V gene, CDR1 is SGHTA and CDR2 is FQGTGA. Trimming removed 3 bases from V and 5 bases from J, with 20 bases in between. The CDR3 spells CASSFLPLSRGDNEQFF. The CDR3 DNA is TGTGCCAGCAGCTTCCTCCCGTTGTCACGGGGTGACAATGAGCAGTTCTTC.

The chain uses TRBV27 and TRBJ2-1, with TRBD2 matching over 13 bases. CDR3 length: 16 residues. V dropped 4 bases and J dropped 5; count of bases not matched to a gene: 5. Germline V gene lookup returns CDR1 MNHEY and CDR2 SMNVEV (reference sequence). In nucleotides, the CDR3 is TGTGCCAGCAGTTATGGACTAGCGGGAGCACACAATGAGCAGTTCTTC. As protein: CASSYGLAGAHNEQFF.

V gene TRBV25-1 combines with J gene TRBJ2-3; a weak D match, TRBD2 (7 bases). V was pared by 2 bases and J by 2 bases, with 23 bases between. Germline V gene sequence: CDR1 MGHDK, CDR2 SYGVNS. This CDR3 has 19 residues. The chain's CDR3 is CASSEISPPWGGHTDTQYF. The CDR3 DNA reads TGTGCCAGCAGTGAAATATCTCCCCCGTGGGGGGGGCACACAGATACGCAGTATTTT.

This clonotype was observed a few times. V usage is TRBV27 and J usage is TRBJ2-1; weak D call: TRBD2 (6 bases). CDR3 length: 14 amino acids. V dropped 7 bases and J dropped 4 bases, with 14 bases sitting between them. Germline loops: CDR1 MNHEY, CDR2 SMNVEV (reference sequence). DNA of the CDR3: TGTGCCAGCATGGCGGGACGGGCATACAATGAGCAGTTCTTC. Its protein product is CASMAGRAYNEQFF.

This rearrangement joins TRBV12-3 or TRBV12-4 to TRBJ1-2; D gene ambiguous. The V gene lost 7 bases and the J gene lost 4 bases, with 13 bases spanning the gap. This CDR3 contains 13 residues. CDR3: CASTPRHVYGYTF. The CDR3, as DNA: TGTGCCAGCACCCCGAGGCACGTCTATGGCTACACCTTC.

The gene calls are TRBV11-2 and TRBJ1-1, with D possibly matching TRBD1 (5 bases). Trimming pared 4 bases from V and 6 bases from J, leaving 12 bases between. The CDR3 runs to 13 residues. Germline V gene lookup returns CDR1 SGHAT and CDR2 FQNNGV. The DNA for the CDR3 is TGTGCCAGCAGCTCCCTGACAGCTCCTGAAGCTTTCTTT. This translates into CASSSLTAPEAFF.

Worth noting for this clonotype: At one end the junction does not follow the germline gene, possibly because of a read error. The chain has TRBV7-6 and TRBJ2-4, with D possibly called TRBD1 or TRBD2 (5 bases each). The length of the CDR3 is 15 residues. Germline CDR1 is SGHVS and CDR2 is FNYEAQ. The CDR3 protein is CASSLRQGVGDIRYF. The CDR3 nucleotides are TGTGCCAGCAGCTTGAGGCAGGGAGTGGGAGACATTCGGTACTTC. The full variable domain, completed using reference TRBV7-6 and TRBJ2-4, is GAGVSQSPRYKVTKRGQDVALRCDPISGHVSLYWYRQALGQGPEFLTYFNYEAQQDKSGLPNDRFSAERPEGSISTLTIQRTEQRDSAMYRCASSLRQGVGDIRYFGAGTRLSVL.

This clonotype was seen a few times. V and J are TRBV12-3 or TRBV12-4 and TRBJ2-1; D gene uncertain. Trimming stripped 2 bases from V and 0 bases from J, with 8 bases between. CDR3 length: 15 amino acids. The CDR3 DNA sequence: TGTGCCAGCAGTTTAAACCCCAGCTCCTACAATGAGCAGTTCTTC. Its translation: CASSLNPSSYNEQFF.

The chain combines TRBV12-3 or TRBV12-4 with TRBJ2-1; D unresolved. This CDR3 is 12 amino acids long. Trimming removed 5 bases at V and 10 bases at J, with 12 bases between. CDR3 region: CASSPPGWEQFF. The CDR3 nucleotides are TGTGCCAGCAGTCCTCCGGGCTGGGAGCAGTTCTTC.

The chain carries TRBV20-1 and TRBJ2-7, with D possibly TRBD2 on 6 matching bases. Per the germline V gene, CDR1 is DFQATT and CDR2 is SNEGSKA (reference sequence). Deletions cut 2 bases from V and 0 bases from J, with 14 bases between. The CDR3 sequence is 15 residues long. The chain's CDR3 is CSARQERDFSYEQYF. The CDR3 DNA follows: TGCAGTGCTAGACAAGAACGGGACTTCTCCTACGAGCAGTACTTC.

For the CDR3, the DNA is TGTGCCAGCAGTTTTCGACAGGGGACTCTTTCCTACGAGCAGTACTTC. It yields the protein CASSFRQGTLSYEQYF. The rearrangement uses TRBV27 and TRBJ2-7, with TRBD1 identical over 8 bases. Losses at the gene ends were 3 bases for V and 1 base for J; bases not matched to a gene: 8. CDR1 and CDR2 from the germline V gene are MNHEY and SMNVEV (reference sequence). CDR3 length: 16 residues.

This chain links TRBV12-3 or TRBV12-4 with TRBJ2-7; perhaps TRBD2 as D (5 bases). Trimming stripped 3 bases from V and 4 bases from J, with 10 bases between. The CDR3 is 13 residues long. CDR3 coding DNA: TGTGCCAGCAGTTTGAGGGAATTGTACGAGCAGTACTTC. This encodes CASSLRELYEQYF.

This chain uses TRBV5-6 with TRBJ2-2; 9 bases align to TRBD1. Germline V lookup: CDR1 SGHDT, CDR2 YYEEEE. This CDR3 is built from 17 residues. V dropped 3 bases and J dropped 3; count of bases not matched to a gene: 9. The CDR3 nucleotides read TGTGCCAGCAGCTCCTACAACCGGGACAGGGACACCGGGGAGCTGTTTTTT. Encoded protein: CASSSYNRDRDTGELFF.

CDR3 residues: CASSFTGVGETQYF. DNA for the CDR3: TGCGCCAGCAGCTTTACAGGGGTCGGGGAGACCCAGTACTTC. This chain connects TRBV5-1 to TRBJ2-5; 7 bases match TRBD1. V gave up 2 bases and J gave up 5 bases; unmatched junction bases: 6. Germline CDR1 reads SGHRS; CDR2 reads YFSETQ. The CDR3 is 14 residues long.

This clonotype was counted between two and nine times. The CDR3 DNA is TGCGCCAGCAGCTTGTACTGGCGGGAGAACAATGAGCAGTTCTTC. It encodes CASSLYWRENNEQFF. V is TRBV5-1 and J is TRBJ2-1, with 7 bases lining up with TRBD2. This CDR3 has 15 residues. Unmatched junction bases numbered 6, after V lost 1 base and J lost 5 bases. Germline V gene lookup returns CDR1 SGHRS and CDR2 YFSETQ. Complete variable domain (other parts from reference TRBV5-1 and TRBJ2-1): KAGVTQTPRYLIKTRGQQVTLSCSPISGHRSVSWYQQTPGQGLQFLFEYFSETQRNKGNFPGRFSGRQFSNSRSEMNVSTLELGDSALYLCASSLYWRENNEQFFGPGTRLTVL.

The table lists this clonotype with a few counts. V usage is TRBV12-3 or TRBV12-4 and J usage is TRBJ2-7, with TRBD1 matching over 8 bases. The CDR3 contains 15 residues. Germline trimming cut 2 bases from V and 2 bases from J; bases unmatched to any gene: 5. The CDR3, as DNA: TGTGCCAGCAGTTTAAGACAGGGGCTTACCTACGAGCAGTACTTC. This encodes CASSLRQGLTYEQYF.

Notes on this clonotype: One junction end disagrees with the germline gene, perhaps due to a read error. The CDR3 sequence is CASSIAGANVRTF. The DNA of the CDR3 is TGTGCCAGCAGCATTGCTGGGGCCAACGTCCGGACTTTC. The J gene is TRBJ2-6, the V gene TRBV7-7, with D possibly TRBD1 on 5 matching bases. This CDR3 comprises 13 residues. Germline V lookup: CDR1 SSHAT, CDR2 FNYEAQ (reference sequence).

The chain joins TRBV4-2 to TRBJ2-5; the match to TRBD1 covers 8 bases. V dropped 4 bases and J dropped 2; count of bases not matched to a gene: 9. The CDR3 totals 16 residues. The germline V gene has CDR1 LGHNA and CDR2 YNFKEQ. The CDR3 sequence is CASSRSIGQGQETQYF. As DNA, the CDR3 is TGTGCCAGCAGCCGCTCGATAGGACAGGGACAAGAGACCCAGTACTTC.

V is TRBV10-3 and J is TRBJ2-7, with 13 positions matching TRBD2. Looked up from germline, CDR1 is ENHRY and CDR2 is SYGVKD. The CDR3 is 18 residues long. J lost 4 bases, V lost 3 bases, and 12 bases had no gene match. In nucleotides, the CDR3 is TGTGCCATCAGTGACGCGGGGTTTACTAGCGGGAGGGAGTACGAGCAGTACTTC. It encodes CAISDAGFTSGREYEQYF.

The gene calls are TRBV7-3 and TRBJ2-3; 14 bases align to TRBD2. The CDR3 covers 17 residues. The V and J ends lost 4 bases and 5 bases, in that order; junction bases with no gene match: 8. Germline V CDR1 and CDR2: SGHTA, FQGTGA. The CDR3 is CASSSAGTSGGGDTQYF. The CDR3 DNA reads as TGTGCCAGCAGCTCAGCCGGGACTAGCGGGGGTGGAGATACGCAGTATTTT.

The gene calls are TRBV6-5 and TRBJ2-1; 10 positions match TRBD1. Unmatched junction bases numbered 14, after V lost 6 bases and J lost 3 bases. Germline V gives CDR1 MNHEY, CDR2 SVGAGI. The CDR3 runs 18 residues. CDR3: CASSSTEPGQGYYNEQFF. The CDR3 DNA reads TGTGCCAGCAGCTCTACTGAGCCGGGACAGGGGTACTACAATGAGCAGTTCTTC.

This clonotype was picked up one time. This rearrangement joins TRBV10-3 to TRBJ2-1, with 14 bases aligning to TRBD2. The CDR3 length is 11 residues. Trimming took 8 bases from V and 13 from J; bases not matched to a gene: 1. In germline, CDR1 is ENHRY, CDR2 SYGVKD. Written as DNA, the CDR3 is TGTGCCATCGGGACTAGCGGGGGACAGTTCTTC. Translation gives CAIGTSGGQFF.

The chain combines TRBV6-5 with TRBJ1-6; D unclear. The V gene's germline CDR1 is MNHEY and CDR2 SVGAGI. CDR3 length: 12 amino acids. The germline V and J ends were trimmed by 10 bases and 0 bases, with 4 bases remaining between them. Written as DNA, the CDR3 is TGTGCCACTTCCTCCTATAATTCACCCCTCCACTTT. This encodes CATSSYNSPLHF.

This clonotype occurred a few times. V is TRBV12-3 or TRBV12-4 and J is TRBJ2-1; 7 bases line up with TRBD2. The ends lost 2 bases at V and 3 bases at J; junction bases unmatched: 4. The CDR3 is 15 amino acids. The CDR3 DNA follows: TGTGCCAGCAGTTTAAGCGGGAACCTCTACAATGAGCAGTTCTTC. Translation gives CASSLSGNLYNEQFF.

This clonotype was observed a few times. V gene TRBV24-1 combines with J gene TRBJ2-3, with 7 bases that match TRBD2. V shed 3 bases, J shed 0 bases, and the junction held 5 bases outside the gene matches. The CDR3 is 16 residues long. The germline CDR1 and CDR2 sequences are KGHDR and SFDVKD. Here the CDR3 reads CATSDRLAESTDTQYF. As DNA, the CDR3 is TGTGCCACCAGTGATCGCCTAGCGGAGAGCACAGATACGCAGTATTTT.

This CDR3 is CASSSGPFRETQYF. Here the CDR3 DNA reads TGTGCCAGCAGCAGCGGCCCGTTTAGAGAGACCCAGTACTTC. The gene calls are TRBV7-9 and TRBJ2-5, with D possibly being TRBD2 (5 bases). Trimming shortened V by 5 bases and J by 4 bases, and 14 bases separated the two germline ends. Germline V lookup: CDR1 SEHNR, CDR2 FQNEAQ (reference sequence). This CDR3 spans 14 amino acids.

The chain links TRBV11-2 to TRBJ1-1; tentative D call: TRBD1 (5 bases). This CDR3 region has 15 residues. Germline V gives CDR1 SGHAT, CDR2 FQNNGV. Trimming pared 4 bases from V and 1 base from J, leaving 13 bases between. DNA for the CDR3: TGTGCCAGCAGCTCCTCAGGGACGGGGAACACTGAAGCTTTCTTT. This translates into CASSSSGTGNTEAFF.

J is TRBJ2-7 and V is TRBV20-1; 12 bases are a match to TRBD2. The J call may be in error: the DNA end matches TRBJ2-5 better. CDR3 length equals 16 residues. CDR1 and CDR2 from the germline V gene are DFQATT and SNEGSKA (reference sequence). The CDR3 region has the DNA TGCAGTGCTATCCTGACTAGCGGGAGAACGTGGGAGACCCAGTACTTC. Translated, it gives CSAILTSGRTWETQYF.

The chain couples TRBV4-1 to TRBJ2-1; D is uncertain. This CDR3 is built from 15 residues. Trimming removed 6 bases at V and 6 bases at J, with 18 bases between. Germline V gives CDR1 MGHRA, CDR2 YSYEKL. The CDR3 is CASSRHTEGFNEQFF. The CDR3 DNA reads TGCGCCAGCAGTCGCCACACCGAAGGTTTCAATGAGCAGTTCTTC.